A single sample gave rise to the 4 T cell receptor beta chains below, sequenced in a study of neoadjuvant anti-PD-1 for oral cavity cancer. Clones were sequenced by immunoSEQ multiplex PCR, and TCRdb holds only the in-frame ones, with some missing. The table shows approximately 72,000 clones, with 83% occurring only once. This material consisted of PBMCs, taken before nivolumab (anti-PD-1) treatment. Source of these receptors: a person aged 35 to 85 with oral cavity squamous cell carcinoma.

This chain uses TRBV5-1 with TRBJ1-5; D unclear. Deletions cut 4 bases from V and 7 bases from J, with 21 bases between. Germline assignment: CDR1 SGHRS and CDR2 YFSETQ. The CDR3 is 16 amino acids. The CDR3 sequence: CASSPNGGMGFQPQHF. The DNA for the CDR3 is TGCGCCAGCAGCCCCAATGGTGGGATGGGCTTCCAGCCCCAGCATTTT.

The V gene is TRBV19, the J gene TRBJ2-1; D perhaps matches TRBD2 (6 bases). Germline CDR1 and CDR2: LNHDA and SQIVND (reference sequence). V gave up 6 bases and J gave up 0 bases, with 12 bases separating them. The length of the CDR3 is 15 residues. The DNA of the CDR3 is TGTGCCAGTAGCCGACGGGGGACCTCCTACAATGAGCAGTTCTTC. It codes for CASSRRGTSYNEQFF.

V and J are TRBV5-4 and TRBJ1-2; D is unclear. Germline V gene lookup returns CDR1 SGHNT and CDR2 YYREEE (reference sequence). The CDR3 totals 15 residues. V was pared by 6 bases and J by 2 bases, with 17 bases between. DNA of the CDR3: TGTGCCAGCACCCCCACAGTTTCTGACAACTATGGCTACACCTTC. It encodes CASTPTVSDNYGYTF.

This clone was observed once. V is TRBV4-1 and J is TRBJ2-2, with 10 bases lining up with TRBD2. Trimming at V came to 3 bases and at J to 2 bases, leaving 3 bases not matched to a gene. This CDR3 spans 16 amino acids. Germline V lookup: CDR1 MGHRA, CDR2 YSYEKL. CDR3 nucleotides: TGCGCCAGCAGCCAGCGGACTAGCGGAAACACCGGGGAGCTGTTTTTT. It codes for CASSQRTSGNTGELFF.